These 3 T cell receptor beta chains were all obtained from the same sample, sequenced in a study of response to subunit inactivated influenza vaccine. TCRdb used MiXCR to reprocess the RT-PCR reads, holding one entry per CDR3 protein. The table records hundreds of thousands of distinct CDR3 sequences, 12% to 15% of them present only once. Sequences were derived from PBMCs from blood, sampled approximately 15 days before vaccination. These receptors were taken from a middle-aged man who received an inactivated influenza vaccine.

The sample holds a few counts of this clonotype. The CDR3 DNA reads as TGTGCCAGCAGCACAGGGAGTGGAGACATTCAGTACTTC. This codes for CASSTGSGDIQYF. The rearrangement joins TRBV9 to TRBJ2-4; D may be TRBD1 (6 bases). Germline loops: CDR1 SGDLS, CDR2 YYNGEE. The CDR3 sequence is 13 residues long. V was pared by 4 bases and J by 8 bases, with 13 bases between.

This clonotype came up many times. The rearrangement joins TRBV5-1 to TRBJ2-1; 7 nucleotides match TRBD2. CDR3 length equals 16 residues. From germline, CDR1 is SGHRS and CDR2 YFSETQ. V dropped 0 bases and J dropped 4; count of bases not matched to a gene: 7. For the CDR3, the DNA is TGCGCCAGCAGCTTGGAACTAGCGACGGGATACAATGAGCAGTTCTTC. Translated, it gives CASSLELATGYNEQFF.

This clonotype is a singleton in its sample. The chain combines TRBV2 with TRBJ2-7; 7 nucleotides match TRBD2. The length of the CDR3 is 13 residues. V trimming: 5 bases; J trimming: 5 bases; junction bases outside the gene matches: 6. Germline CDR1 and CDR2: SNHLY and FYNNEI. The CDR3 here is CASSRLAANEQYF. The CDR3 nucleotides are TGTGCCAGCAGTCGGCTAGCGGCCAACGAGCAGTACTTC.